A selection of T cell receptor beta chains follows, all from one sample in a study of cytomegalovirus exposure and HLA in healthy donors. The method was immunoSEQ multiplex PCR; TCRdb's version includes in-frame clones alone and lacks a portion of them. Of more than 110,000 clones listed, roughly two thirds are singletons. Material: PBMCs. These receptor sequences come from a human donor in good health. Both conserved end residues are part of each CDR3. D genes are given only for firm matches. Expanded clones are given a class, and other clones once, few, many or no size at all.

d_call	clone_size	j_call	v_call	cdr3_nt	cdr3_aa
NA	NA	TRBJ2-5	TRBV7-8	TGTGCCAGCATGAGGTACCAAGAGACCCAGTACTTC	CASMRYQETQYF
TRBD1	few	TRBJ1-1	TRBV27	TGTGCCAGCAGTCATAAAGGGGGACAGTTTTTCACTGAAGCTTTCTTT	CASSHKGGQFFTEAFF
TRBD2	few	TRBJ2-5	TRBV4-1	TGTGCCAGCAGCCCCCAACTAGCGCCGGCGGGAGAGACCCAGTACTTC	CASSPQLAPAGETQYF
TRBD2	NA	TRBJ2-5	TRBV10-1	TGCGCCAGCAGTGAGTCCGCGGGGGGTTATGAGACCCAGTACTTC	CASSESAGGYETQYF
NA	NA	TRBJ2-1	TRBV2	TGTGCCAGCAGGCTTCCGGGACTCCCCTACAATGAGCAGTTCTTC	CASRLPGLPYNEQFF
NA	few	TRBJ1-1	TRBV5-1	TGCGCCAGCAGCTTGGCCGCACAGAACACTGAAGCTTTCTTT	CASSLAAQNTEAFF
TRBD1	NA	TRBJ2-7	TRBV7-2	TGTGCCAGCAGCTACCGGGACAGAGGCTACGAGCAGTACTTC	CASSYRDRGYEQYF
NA	once	TRBJ2-5	TRBV6-5	TGTGCCAGCAGGGAGGGGACAGCCGAAGAGACCCAGTACTTC	CASREGTAEETQYF
TRBD2	NA	TRBJ2-7	TRBV6-6	TGTGCCAGCAGTTCGACTAGCTCTTGGGGGCAGTACTTC	CASSSTSSWGQYF
TRBD2	NA	TRBJ2-1	TRBV6-5	TGTGCCAGCAGTAGTAGCGGGGAGCAGTTCTTC	CASSSSGEQFF
TRBD1	once	TRBJ1-5	TRBV19	TGTGCCAGTACCCCAGGGGTGGGACAGGGGTATCAGCCCCAGCATTTT	CASTPGVGQGYQPQHF
NA	NA	TRBJ2-1	TRBV21-1	TGTGCCAGCTGGGAGGTAGCGGGAGTACTTAGAAATGAGCAGTTCTTC	CASWEVAGVLRNEQFF
TRBD2	NA	TRBJ2-2	TRBV14	TGTGCCAGCAGCCAGGGACTAGCGGGAGTCAACACCGGGGAGCTGTTTTTT	CASSQGLAGVNTGELFF
TRBD1	NA	TRBJ1-5	TRBV30	TGTGCCTGGAGTTCGGACAGGGGGGATCAGCCCCAGCATTTT	CAWSSDRGDQPQHF
NA	few	TRBJ2-7	TRBV11-2	TGTGCCAGCAGCTTAAGGGGCCCGACCTACGAGCAGTACTTC	CASSLRGPTYEQYF
NA	NA	TRBJ1-5	TRBV6-1	TGTGCCAGTAGATTTTATAGCAATCAGCCCCAGCATTTT	CASRFYSNQPQHF
NA	NA	TRBJ1-2	TRBV4-1	TGCGCCAGCAGCCCTAGGGGGTCGGTTTATGGCTACACCTTC	CASSPRGSVYGYTF
NA	NA	TRBJ2-2	TRBV11-3	TGTGCCAGCAGCTTAGTACCCACGAGCTTCCACACCGGGGAGCTGTTTTTT	CASSLVPTSFHTGELFF
NA	NA	TRBJ2-7	TRBV6-1	TGTGCCAGCAGTGAAGCGGACACTGAAGCTTACGAGCAGTACTTC	CASSEADTEAYEQYF
TRBD2	NA	TRBJ2-7	TRBV19	TGTGCCAGTAGTATAAAAGGGCGGGAGGGGTACGAGCAGTACTTC	CASSIKGREGYEQYF
NA	once	TRBJ2-7	TRBV5-4	TGTGCCAGCAGCTCCCCCCCCCTCTACGAGCAGTACTTC	CASSSPPLYEQYF
TRBD1	NA	TRBJ2-7	TRBV25-1	TGTGCCAGCAGATCTTGGGACAGCTCCTACGAGCAGTACTTC	CASRSWDSSYEQYF
NA	NA	TRBJ2-2	TRBV7-8	TGTGCCAGCAGCGAGGGGACTGTTACCGGGGAGCTGTTTTTT	CASSEGTVTGELFF
NA	NA	TRBJ1-3	TRBV30	TGTGCCTGGAGTGGGCCGGGGAAGTTTGGAAACACCATATATTTT	CAWSGPGKFGNTIYF
TRBD2	few	TRBJ2-7	TRBV7-2	TGTGCCAGCAGCTTAGTGGGTAGCGGGACGGTCGAGCAGTACTTC	CASSLVGSGTVEQYF
TRBD2	NA	TRBJ2-7	TRBV7-8	TGTGCCAGCAGCTTAGTAGCGGGAGGGACCTACGAGCAGTACTTC	CASSLVAGGTYEQYF
NA	NA	TRBJ1-2	TRBV20-1	TGCAGTGCTAGGGGCAGCTATGGCTACACCTTC	CSARGSYGYTF